This T cell receptor (beta chain) stems from a study of blood T cell repertoires in COVID-19. On the study more broadly: There were acute and convalescent COVID-19 samples, and they came from the United States, Italy and Spain. PBMCs, B-cell-depleted T cells, or T cells provided the cDNA or gDNA that made up the material.

Living in 24 US areas, the participants were between roughly 18 and 89 years of age. The germline CDR1 and CDR2 sequences are MNHNY and SVGAGI (reference sequence). This CDR3 is 15 amino acids long. Trimming left V 5 bases short and J 1 base short, with 15 bases between. Original methodology: Quantification of nucleated cells was approximated via reference gene primer amplification. Generated by immunoSEQ multiplex PCR, the TCRdb table keeps only in-frame clones and is missing some. Clonal size and the V and J genes are those of that table, whereas D and trimming came from the DNA. The sample carries under 250,000 clones, over 75% recorded once.

This clonotype originated in a woman aged 45-59 years with acute COVID-19. The V gene is TRBV6-6, the J gene TRBJ2-7; tentative D call: TRBD1 (6 bases). The sample taken for sequencing was PBMCs or T cells enriched from blood (not recorded which). CDR3 coding DNA: TGTGCCAGCAGTGGCGGATTTCAGGGGTCCTACGAGCAGTACTTC. It codes for CASSGGFQGSYEQYF.